This T cell receptor beta chain originates from a study of Ad26.COV2.S vaccination and SARS-CoV-2 variants. With respect to this clone: Its antigen remains unidentified.

Whole-study results and caveats: CD8+ and CD4+ T cells specific for spike reportedly responded with substantial breadth after vaccination.

Profiling relied on immunoSEQ multiplex PCR, and the TCRdb table lists in-frame clones only, not all of them. The sample comprises hundreds of thousands of clones, around nine tenths of which are singletons, and roughly 3.2% rests with the top ten. V lost 1 base, J lost 4 bases, and 8 bases stayed unmatched. CDR3 length: 16 residues. Germline V lookup: CDR1 SGHAT, CDR2 FQDESV (reference sequence). Noted treatment: some 19 received Ad26.COV2.S at low or high dose, single or two shots; 5 received placebo; per-sample allocation not given. Day 63 following the first vaccine or placebo injection was when the samples were taken.

The sequencing here drew on peripheral blood, taken in a trial of Ad26.COV2.S vaccine versus placebo. The clonotype comes from a person between 18 and 59 years old who received the Ad26.COV2.S COVID-19 vaccine or a placebo. The chain employs TRBV11-1 and TRBJ2-3, with 7 nucleotides matching TRBD2. CDR3 region: CASSLGSGSGPDTQYF. The CDR3 region has the DNA TGTGCCAGCAGCTTAGGTAGCGGGTCAGGCCCAGATACGCAGTATTTT.